This T cell receptor beta chain was retrieved from a study of blood T cells in healthy people across ages. Trimming took off 3 bases at V and 0 bases at J, with 15 bases between the two ends. There are 15 residues in the CDR3. Germline-derived CDR1 and CDR2 are DFQATT and SNEGSKA (reference sequence). For the second PCR, which ran for about 7 to 11 cycles, a sample-barcoded 5' primer and a J-beta primer mix were used. TCRdb recomputed calls from the 5' RACE reads with MiXCR, one row per CDR3 protein. In the table there are about 680,000 distinct CDR3 sequences, approximately 49% of which are singletons.

Sample: blood. This clonotype originated in a woman aged 55-70 years in good health. V is TRBV20-1 and J is TRBJ2-7; D perhaps matches TRBD1 (5 bases). CDR3 sequence (DNA): TGCAGTGCTAGCCCCACGAGGACAAACTCCTACGAGCAGTACTTC. Translated: CSASPTRTNSYEQYF.